Listed here is a single TCR beta chain. Antigen unknown. Everyone who donated was a healthy bone marrow donor. Primers for the PCR totalled 60 Vbeta and 13 Jbeta. Using immunoSEQ multiplex PCR, the repertoire was profiled, and TCRdb retains in-frame clones only, with some absent. The table lists about 150,000 clones, approximately 80% of them singletons. The data originate from a study of cytomegalovirus exposure and HLA in healthy donors. Across the study: From about 200 million T cells, an earlier analysis saw 120 million or so unique TCR beta sequences.

Study-wide results and limits: Data from an earlier analysis indicated that most TCR beta V segments were productive either about 87% or about 30% of the time.

Sequenced sample: PBMCs. This receptor was taken from a middle-aged woman in good health and CMV-seronegative.

CDR3 sequence reads: CAISRLAGGAYEQYF. As DNA, the CDR3 is TGTGCCATCAGTAGACTAGCGGGAGGTGCCTACGAGCAGTACTTC. The chain links TRBV10-3 to TRBJ2-7; TRBD2 aligns across 13 bases. Unmatched junction bases numbered 3, after V lost 5 bases and J lost 2 bases. Germline V gene lookup returns CDR1 ENHRY and CDR2 SYGVKD. The CDR3 sequence is 15 residues long.